The sequence of this T cell receptor (beta chain) was determined in a study of shared clonotypes between healthy human individuals. This clone has only one observation. CD45RO-negative cells were positively selected for CCR7, leaving out terminally differentiated effector memory CD45RA+ cells. The repertoire was sequenced with immunoSEQ multiplex PCR; TCRdb's copy has only in-frame clones and lacks some. The sample lists roughly 2,000,000 clones; roughly 95% were seen once. This clonotype was sampled from a man aged 18-30 years in good health. Some clones in this sample may be carry-over from other donors' samples. The sample was naive CD8+ T cells from PBMCs.

The CDR3 region is CASSVDPSGIREQFF. DNA for the CDR3: TGTGCCAGCAGCGTAGATCCTAGCGGGATTCGTGAGCAGTTCTTC. The chain uses TRBV9 and TRBJ2-1; 9 nucleotides agree with TRBD2. Trimming at V came to 0 bases and at J to 9 bases, leaving 7 bases not matched to a gene. The CDR3 contains 15 residues. Germline V lookup: CDR1 SGDLS, CDR2 YYNGEE.